This T cell receptor beta chain is from a study of monozygotic twins with inflammatory bowel disease. TCRdb re-called the 5' RACE reads; one entry per CDR3 protein, DNA not given. This sample lists 400,000 to 500,000 distinct CDR3 sequences; its ten largest clones have roughly 2.5%. The germline V gene encodes CDR1 SGHRS and CDR2 YFSETQ. The CDR3 has 15 residues. The sequence was obtained from a human donor with ulcerative colitis or Crohn's disease, or a healthy co-twin of an affected twin (not recorded which). J is TRBJ2-1 and V is TRBV5-1; TCRdb proposes TRBD2, but this gene call is untestable without DNA. Input material: blood. CDR3 in amino acids: CASSLNWGGYNEQFF.